This T cell receptor (beta chain) was obtained from a study of blood T cells in healthy people across ages. Together with a sample-barcoded 5' primer, a J-beta primer mix was included in a second PCR lasting roughly 6 to 12 cycles. TCRdb independently ran MiXCR on the 5' RACE reads; one entry per CDR3 protein. Among about 930,000 distinct CDR3 sequences listed, approximately 32% were seen once. Germline loops: CDR1 DFQATT, CDR2 SNEGSKA (reference sequence). Trimming cost V 6 bases and J 6 bases, with 14 bases left between them. This CDR3 has 12 amino acids. This clonotype was seen once. Given a much more abundant clone one base away, this may be a read error. The same data also contributed to another study, on T cells of mothers and their children.

Sequencing was done on a sample of blood. The J gene is TRBJ1-2, the V gene TRBV20-1, with a weak D call TRBD1 (5 bases). This clonotype was obtained from a woman between 40 and 55 years old in good health. The CDR3 spells CSAERGRDGYTF. CDR3 DNA: TGCAGTGCGGAGAGGGGAAGGGATGGCTACACCTTC.